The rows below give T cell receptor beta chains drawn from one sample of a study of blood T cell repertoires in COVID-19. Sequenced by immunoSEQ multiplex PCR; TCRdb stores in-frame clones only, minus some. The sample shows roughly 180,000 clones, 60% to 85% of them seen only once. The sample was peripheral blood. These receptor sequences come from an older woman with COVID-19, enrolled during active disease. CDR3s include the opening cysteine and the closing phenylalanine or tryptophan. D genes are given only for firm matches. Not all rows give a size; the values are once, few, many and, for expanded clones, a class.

CASSYVAGGPYTDTQYF	TGCGCCAGCAGCTACGTAGCGGGGGGGCCTTACACAGATACGCAGTATTTT	TRBD2	TRBV5-1	TRBJ2-3	NA
CASSLGGGYEQYF	TGTGCCAGCAGCTTGGGAGGGGGCTACGAGCAGTACTTC	NA	TRBV5-8	TRBJ2-7	NA
CSVVRGGETQYF	TGCAGCGTCGTCCGTGGGGGGGAGACCCAGTACTTC	NA	TRBV29-1	TRBJ2-5	NA
CASSLAAGNQPQHF	TGCGCCAGCAGCTTGGCTGCAGGCAATCAGCCCCAGCATTTT	NA	TRBV5-1	TRBJ1-5	NA
CASSLLDSREQYF	TGTGCCAGCAGCTTACTAGACTCACGGGAGCAGTACTTC	NA	TRBV5-5	TRBJ2-7	NA
CATGDRASEAFF	TGTGCCACCGGGGACAGGGCTTCTGAAGCTTTCTTT	TRBD1	TRBV15	TRBJ1-1	NA
CASSDSSGTALNYGYTF	TGTGCCAGCAGTGATTCTTCGGGGACAGCATTGAACTATGGCTACACCTTC	TRBD1	TRBV2	TRBJ1-2	few
CASSPGTSGGGEQFF	TGTGCCAGCAGCCCAGGGACTAGCGGGGGTGGTGAGCAGTTCTTC	TRBD2	TRBV27	TRBJ2-1	few
CASSPGQSSSYEQYF	TGTGCCAGTAGTCCGGGACAATCAAGCTCCTACGAGCAGTACTTC	NA	TRBV19	TRBJ2-7	many
CASSQDSGHYEQYF	TGCGCCAGCAGCCAAGATTCCGGACACTACGAGCAGTACTTC	NA	TRBV4-3	TRBJ2-7	NA
CASSLGAGDPGELFF	TGTGCCAGCAGTTTAGGGGCAGGGGATCCCGGGGAGCTGTTTTTT	NA	TRBV27	TRBJ2-2	NA
CASRDHGQGGYEQYF	TGTGCCAGCAGAGACCATGGACAGGGAGGTTACGAGCAGTACTTC	TRBD1	TRBV6-5	TRBJ2-7	NA
CASSRLEVRGYTF	TGTGCCAGCAGCCGTTTGGAGGTTCGGGGCTACACCTTC	NA	TRBV5-6	TRBJ1-2	NA
CASSLAASGYNEQFF	TGTGCCAGCAGCTTGGCGGCTAGCGGGTACAATGAGCAGTTCTTC	TRBD2	TRBV5-6	TRBJ2-1	NA
CASSPGLAGGASYNEQFF	TGTGCCAGCAGCCCCGGACTAGCGGGGGGGGCCTCCTACAATGAGCAGTTCTTC	TRBD2	TRBV7-9	TRBJ2-1	NA
CASNDRDPHGYTF	TGTGCCAGTAATGACAGGGATCCTCACGGCTACACCTTC	TRBD1	TRBV19	TRBJ1-2	NA
CASSPQGASQFF	TGTGCCAGCAGCCCACAGGGGGCTTCTCAGTTCTTC	TRBD1	TRBV7-8	TRBJ2-1	few
CASSLEQGSYNEQFF	TGTGCCAGCAGCTTAGAACAGGGTTCCTACAATGAGCAGTTCTTC	NA	TRBV7-3	TRBJ2-1	NA
CSARSDRAGFF	TGCAGTGCTAGATCAGACAGGGCGGGTTTCTTT	TRBD1	TRBV20-1	TRBJ1-1	NA
CASSSGQGSGYTF	TGTGCCAGCAGTTCCGGACAGGGGAGCGGCTACACCTTC	TRBD1	TRBV28	TRBJ1-2	NA
CASSELTTLNTGELFF	TGTGCCAGCAGTGAACTGACGACTTTGAACACCGGGGAGCTGTTTTTT	NA	TRBV2	TRBJ2-2	NA
CASKGGVAGNTDTQYF	TGTGCCAGCAAGGGGGGGGTAGCGGGAAACACAGATACGCAGTATTTT	TRBD2	TRBV6-6	TRBJ2-3	NA
CASSLAGGSTDTQYF	TGTGCCAGCAGCCTAGCGGGGGGTAGCACAGATACGCAGTATTTT	TRBD2	TRBV27	TRBJ2-3	NA
CASSSTPQTGQETQYF	TGCGCCAGCAGTTCGACCCCACAGACAGGCCAAGAGACCCAGTACTTC	NA	TRBV5-1	TRBJ2-5	NA
CASSFIAGLAGDYNEQFF	TGTGCCAGCAGCTTCATCGCGGGACTAGCGGGGGACTACAATGAGCAGTTCTTC	TRBD2	TRBV7-9	TRBJ2-1	NA
CASSPDGGGSTNEKLFF	TGTGCCAGCTCACCAGATGGGGGAGGTTCAACTAATGAAAAACTGTTTTTT	NA	TRBV18	TRBJ1-4	NA
CASSLGGASTDTQYF	TGTGCCAGCAGCTTAGGGGGGGCTAGCACAGATACGCAGTATTTT	NA	TRBV7-3	TRBJ2-3	once
CASSQELSSTDTQYF	TGTGCCAGCAGCCAAGAGCTAAGCTCGACAGATACGCAGTATTTT	NA	TRBV4-2	TRBJ2-3	NA
CASSQNPLTSGASTDTQYF	TGTGCCAGCAGCCAAAACCCCTTGACTAGCGGCGCTTCCACAGATACGCAGTATTTT	TRBD2	TRBV7-3	TRBJ2-3	NA
CASSVGGENSPLHF	TGTGCCAGCAGCGTGGGGGGGGAGAATTCACCCCTCCACTTT	NA	TRBV9	TRBJ1-6	NA
CASSVDRGHNEQFF	TGTGCCAGCAGCGTTGACAGGGGCCACAATGAGCAGTTCTTC	TRBD1	TRBV5-4	TRBJ2-1	NA
CASNQGLAGDTQYF	TGCGCCAGCAATCAGGGACTAGCGGGAGATACGCAGTATTTT	TRBD2	TRBV10-2	TRBJ2-3	NA
CASRTSALLTDTQYF	TGTGCCAGTCGCACTAGCGCGCTTCTCACAGATACGCAGTATTTT	TRBD2	TRBV5-5	TRBJ2-3	NA
CASSLLTGGNTEAFF	TGTGCCAGCAGCTTACTGACAGGGGGCAACACTGAAGCTTTCTTT	TRBD1	TRBV7-9	TRBJ1-1	NA
CASSLGDRGRTEAFF	TGCGCCAGCAGCTTGGGGGACAGGGGCAGGACTGAAGCTTTCTTT	TRBD1	TRBV5-1	TRBJ1-1	NA
CASSVEIAGRDTQYF	TGTGCCAGCAGCGTAGAGATAGCGGGGCGGGATACGCAGTATTTT	TRBD2	TRBV9	TRBJ2-3	NA
CASSPQRGANTDTQYF	TGTGCCAGCTCACCCCAGCGGGGGGCAAACACAGATACGCAGTATTTT	TRBD2	TRBV18	TRBJ2-3	NA
CASSLSRGTEAFF	TGTGCCAGCAGCTTATCACGGGGGACTGAAGCTTTCTTT	NA	TRBV11-2	TRBJ1-1	NA
CATSPPGTGNTGELFF	TGTGCCACCAGCCCCCCCGGGACAGGGAACACCGGGGAGCTGTTTTTT	TRBD1	TRBV15	TRBJ2-2	NA
CASSLVGGDFSGNTIYF	TGTGCCAGCAGCTTGGTTGGAGGCGACTTCTCTGGAAACACCATATATTTT	NA	TRBV5-6	TRBJ1-3	NA
CASSLTHTEGNTIYF	TGTGCCAGCAGCTTAACCCACACCGAAGGAAACACCATATATTTT	NA	TRBV7-3	TRBJ1-3	NA
CASSLQGSVGGYTF	TGTGCCAGCAGCCTACAGGGGTCGGTGGGCGGCTACACCTTC	TRBD1	TRBV7-2	TRBJ1-2	NA